This section outlines one T cell receptor beta chain sequence together with its context. In the study's own analysis: Scientists estimated how many nucleated cells there were by amplifying reference gene primers. Here immunoSEQ multiplex PCR was the method, and the copy in TCRdb shows in-frame clones only, minus some. The DNA was the basis for D and trimming; V, J and clone size are from that table. Of tens of thousands of clones in the sample, 88% are singletons; the top ten hold 13% to 15%. The data originate from a study of blood T cell repertoires in COVID-19. Study-wide context: Acute-phase and convalescent COVID-19 samples originated in the United States, Italy and Spain.

Looked up from germline, CDR1 is LGHNA and CDR2 is YSLEER. The germline V and J ends were trimmed by 3 bases and 5 bases, with 22 bases remaining between them. The CDR3 sequence is 17 residues long. Sequencing was carried out using peripheral blood. The J gene is TRBJ2-5, the V gene TRBV4-3, with D possibly TRBD2 on 5 matching bases. The TCR comes from a human donor in a cohort sampled during active COVID-19. The CDR3 DNA sequence: TGCGCCAGCAGCCAGGTAGAGAGCGGACGAGGGCGGGAGACCCAGTACTTC. Its protein product is CASSQVESGRGRETQYF.